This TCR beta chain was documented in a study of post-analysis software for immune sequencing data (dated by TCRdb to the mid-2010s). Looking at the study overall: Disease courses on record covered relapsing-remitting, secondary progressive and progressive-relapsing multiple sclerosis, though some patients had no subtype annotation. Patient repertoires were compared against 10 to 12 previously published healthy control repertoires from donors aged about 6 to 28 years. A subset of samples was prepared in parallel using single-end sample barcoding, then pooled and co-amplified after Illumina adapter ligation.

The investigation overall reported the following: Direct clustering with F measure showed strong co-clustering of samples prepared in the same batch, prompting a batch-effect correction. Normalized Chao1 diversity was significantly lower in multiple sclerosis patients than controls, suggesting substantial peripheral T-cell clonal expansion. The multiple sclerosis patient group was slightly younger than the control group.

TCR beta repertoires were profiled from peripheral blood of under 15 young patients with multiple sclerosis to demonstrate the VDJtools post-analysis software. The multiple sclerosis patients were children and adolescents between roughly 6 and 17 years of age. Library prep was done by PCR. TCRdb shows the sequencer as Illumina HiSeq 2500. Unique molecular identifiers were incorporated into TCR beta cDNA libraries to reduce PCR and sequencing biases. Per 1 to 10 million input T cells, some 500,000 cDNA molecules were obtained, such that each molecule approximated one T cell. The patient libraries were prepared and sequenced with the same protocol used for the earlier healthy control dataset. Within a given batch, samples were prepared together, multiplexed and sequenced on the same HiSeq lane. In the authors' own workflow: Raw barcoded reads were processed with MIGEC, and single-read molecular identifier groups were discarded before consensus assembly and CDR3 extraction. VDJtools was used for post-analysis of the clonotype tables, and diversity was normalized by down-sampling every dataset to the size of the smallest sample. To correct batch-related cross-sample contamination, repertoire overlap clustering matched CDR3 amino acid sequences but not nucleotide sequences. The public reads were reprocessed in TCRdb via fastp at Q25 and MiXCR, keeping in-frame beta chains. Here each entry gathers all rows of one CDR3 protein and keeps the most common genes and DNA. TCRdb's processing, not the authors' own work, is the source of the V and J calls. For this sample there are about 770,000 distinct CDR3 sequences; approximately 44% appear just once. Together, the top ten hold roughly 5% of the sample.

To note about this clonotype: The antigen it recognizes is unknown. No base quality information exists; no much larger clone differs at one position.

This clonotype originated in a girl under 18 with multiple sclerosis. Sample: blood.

The CDR3 reads CASSLARMAGELFF. The nucleotide sequence is given as TGTGCCAGCAGCTTAGCCCGAATGGCCGGGGAGCTGTTTTTT. This receptor chain uses TRBV7-8 and TRBJ2-2, with the D segment identity uncertain. Based on the germline V gene, the CDR1 and CDR2 sequences are SGHVS and FQNEAQ. V is clipped by 0 bases and J by 6 bases, and the sequence between their germline boundaries is 8 bases long. Spanning cysteine to phenylalanine, the CDR3 consists of 14 amino acids. The CDR3 DNA has 42 bases and is translated from base 1.